This T cell receptor (beta chain) derives from a study of blood T cell repertoires in COVID-19. Study-wide background: Samples of COVID-19 (acute and convalescent) were obtained from the United States, Italy and Spain. T cells, B-cell-depleted T cells, or PBMCs supplied cDNA or gDNA.

V lost 0 bases and J 5 bases, leaving 14 bases between the germline ends. The CDR3 runs 15 residues. Germline loops: CDR1 SGDLS, CDR2 YYNGEE. In the authors' workflow: From reference gene primer amplification, estimates of nucleated cell counts were derived. Sequenced by immunoSEQ multiplex PCR; TCRdb stores in-frame clones only, minus some. For V, J and clone size, that table is used; D and trimming come from the DNA. The sample lists fewer than 450,000 clones, roughly 90% seen once, with 6% to 8.5% in the top ten. Seattle enrolled patients during active infection and tracked them longitudinally. The V and J genes are TRBV9 and TRBJ1-2; D might be TRBD1 (5 bases). This clonotype was obtained from a woman between 70 and 85 years old with COVID-19, enrolled during active disease. Sequenced sample: peripheral blood. The CDR3 DNA reads TGTGCCAGCAGCGTAGAAAGTTCAGGGTTATATGGCTACACCTTC. Protein product: CASSVESSGLYGYTF.